The rows below give T cell receptor beta chains drawn from one sample of a study of cytomegalovirus exposure and HLA in healthy donors. TCRdb keeps only in-frame clones here, not all; method: immunoSEQ multiplex PCR. The repertoire has approximately 160,000 clones, about 80% of them found once; the top ten carry approximately 1.5%. The sequencing sample was made of PBMCs. These receptors were obtained from a woman in her 30s in good health and CMV-seropositive. CDR3s include the opening cysteine and the closing phenylalanine or tryptophan. Size is stated for part of the rows, as once, few or many counts, or as a class when the clone is expanded.

J,V,size,CDR3
TRBJ1-3,TRBV7-2,-,CASSFSDRDGNTIYF
TRBJ2-1,TRBV28,-,CASSPRQGKVESYNEQFF
TRBJ2-7,TRBV7-6,-,CASSLGTATSGAYEQYF
TRBJ2-3,TRBV19,few,CASTTAGADTQYF
TRBJ2-7,TRBV4-2,-,CASSQFPSGLSYEQYF
TRBJ2-7,TRBV13,few,CASSSRGGSSNEQYF
TRBJ1-5,TRBV28,-,CASSLPRDNQPQHF
TRBJ2-5,TRBV5-6,-,CASSLARQETQYF
TRBJ2-1,TRBV7-2,-,CASSLETSPFFEQFF
TRBJ2-5,TRBV10-1,-,CASSRSGDQETQYF
TRBJ1-3,TRBV4-1,once,CASSQDYRGLGNTIYF